The rows below give T cell receptor beta chains drawn from one sample of a study of blood T cell repertoires in COVID-19. The data were produced by immunoSEQ multiplex PCR, yet TCRdb's version contains in-frame clones alone and is incomplete. The sample yields more than 250,000 clones, 70% to 90% seen once. Specimen: peripheral blood. The origin of the receptors is a woman in her 50s with COVID-19, enrolled during active disease. CDR3s include the opening cysteine and the closing phenylalanine or tryptophan. The D gene is left open where the match is weak. Only some rows state a clone size, as once, few, many or a class for expanded clones.

V,length,D,J,size,CDR3,DNA
TRBV5-1,15,.,TRBJ2-7,.,CASRPYRGSGYEQYF,TGCGCCAGCAGGCCCTACAGGGGTAGCGGCTACGAGCAGTACTTC
TRBV5-1,14,.,TRBJ1-6,.,CASSDSGRGSPLHF,TGCGCCAGCAGCGATTCTGGGAGGGGTTCACCCCTCCACTTT
TRBV5-3,18,TRBD2,TRBJ2-3,.,CARSLVGLAGGCADTQYF,TGTGCCAGAAGCTTGGTGGGACTAGCGGGAGGGTGCGCAGATACGCAGTATTTT
TRBV11-3,16,TRBD1,TRBJ2-7,.,CASSAGQGRLSYEQYF,TGTGCCAGCAGCGCCGGACAGGGGCGACTCTCCTACGAGCAGTACTTC
TRBV6-5,14,.,TRBJ2-5,.,CASSYSTGRETQYF,TGTGCCAGCAGTTACTCTACAGGGCGGGAGACCCAGTACTTC
TRBV12-1,14,.,TRBJ2-1,.,CASSPDSLGDEQFF,TGTGCCAGCAGCCCTGATTCCCTTGGAGATGAGCAGTTCTTC
TRBV3-1/TRBV3-2,14,.,TRBJ1-1,once,CASSQDLANTEAFF,TGTGCCAGCAGCCAAGACCTAGCGAACACTGAAGCTTTCTTT
TRBV11-2,16,TRBD1,TRBJ2-1,.,CASSSHRGSSYNEQFF,TGTGCCAGCAGCTCCCACAGGGGGAGCTCCTACAATGAGCAGTTCTTC
TRBV9,14,TRBD2,TRBJ2-7,.,CASSVAAGAYEQYF,TGTGCCAGCAGCGTAGCAGCGGGAGCCTACGAGCAGTACTTC
TRBV10-2,15,TRBD1,TRBJ2-6,few,CASSSGGSGANVLTF,TGCGCCAGCAGTTCAGGGGGATCTGGGGCCAACGTCCTGACTTTC
TRBV7-9,15,TRBD2,TRBJ2-3,.,CASSKTSGSTDTQYF,TGTGCCAGCAGCAAGACTAGCGGGAGTACAGATACGCAGTATTTT
TRBV2,14,TRBD1,TRBJ1-1,.,CASSSGQGATEAFF,TGTGCCAGCAGCAGCGGACAGGGGGCCACTGAAGCTTTCTTT
TRBV27,16,TRBD2,TRBJ2-1,once,CASISTGTSPYNEQFF,TGTGCCAGCATTTCTACCGGGACTAGCCCTTACAATGAGCAGTTCTTC
TRBV29-1,15,.,TRBJ2-7,.,CSVVTGDKMTYEQYF,TGCAGCGTAGTAACCGGGGATAAGATGACCTACGAGCAGTACTTC
TRBV6-2/TRBV6-3,16,.,TRBJ1-1,.,CASSYQTLRENTEAFF,TGTGCCAGCAGTTACCAAACCCTGAGAGAGAACACTGAAGCTTTCTTT
TRBV25-1,14,.,TRBJ1-2,.,CATTPRGWDYGYTF,TGTGCCACGACGCCCAGGGGATGGGACTATGGCTACACCTTC
TRBV19,13,TRBD1,TRBJ1-5,.,CASSGQGGQPQHF,TGTGCCAGTAGTGGACAGGGGGGTCAGCCCCAGCATTTT
TRBV19,14,TRBD1,TRBJ1-3,.,CASSKDRDRNTIYF,TGTGCCAGTAGTAAAGACAGGGACAGAAACACCATATATTTT
TRBV28,16,TRBD1,TRBJ1-5,.,CASRTGDRGSLEPQHF,TGTGCCAGCAGAACCGGGGACAGGGGCTCCCTGGAGCCCCAGCATTTT
TRBV5-1,18,TRBD2,TRBJ2-1,.,CASRPRLAGASSYNEQFF,TGCGCCAGCCGTCCAAGACTAGCGGGAGCAAGCTCCTACAATGAGCAGTTCTTC
TRBV30,12,.,TRBJ1-1,once,CAWGGMNTEAFF,TGTGCCTGGGGGGGCATGAACACTGAAGCTTTCTTT
TRBV29-1,10,.,TRBJ2-3,.,CSAYTDTQYF,TGCAGCGCCTACACAGATACGCAGTATTTT
TRBV19,15,.,TRBJ2-1,.,CASSSTGNSYNEQFF,TGTGCCAGTAGCTCCACAGGGAACTCCTACAATGAGCAGTTCTTC
TRBV6-6,18,.,TRBJ1-5,.,CASRRVVRGMVGNQPQHF,TGTGCCAGCAGGCGAGTGGTCAGGGGTATGGTGGGCAATCAGCCCCAGCATTTT
TRBV27,17,.,TRBJ2-4,.,CASSLIPRSGQKNIQYF,TGTGCCAGCAGTTTAATCCCTCGAAGCGGACAGAAAAACATTCAGTACTTC
TRBV7-9,16,TRBD2,TRBJ2-1,.,CASRPPVTSGGGEQFF,TGTGCCAGCAGACCTCCAGTGACTAGCGGGGGCGGCGAGCAGTTCTTC
TRBV5-1,13,TRBD1,TRBJ2-7,.,CASSGTAPYEQYF,TGCGCCAGCAGCGGGACAGCGCCCTACGAGCAGTACTTC
TRBV30,12,.,TRBJ2-4,.,CAWRLQEGIQYF,TGTGCCTGGAGACTACAGGAGGGCATTCAGTACTTC
TRBV7-9,14,.,TRBJ2-7,.,CASSAGQSSYEQYF,TGTGCCAGCAGCGCCGGACAGTCATCCTACGAGCAGTACTTC
TRBV6-6,13,TRBD1,TRBJ1-2,.,CASSEDRDYGYTF,TGTGCCAGCAGTGAGGACAGGGACTATGGCTACACCTTC
TRBV29-1,13,TRBD2,TRBJ2-7,.,CSVRTSGTYEQYF,TGCAGCGTCAGGACTAGCGGGACCTACGAGCAGTACTTC
TRBV20-1,14,.,TRBJ1-3,.,CSASDRGTGNTIYF,TGCAGTGCTAGTGACCGGGGAACGGGAAACACCATATATTTT
TRBV4-1,15,TRBD1,TRBJ2-5,.,CASSQEGTGLGTQYF,TGCGCCAGCAGCCAAGAGGGGACAGGATTGGGGACCCAGTACTTC
TRBV29-1,15,TRBD1,TRBJ2-2,.,CSVGKGTGNTGELFF,TGCAGCGTTGGCAAAGGGACAGGGAACACCGGGGAGCTGTTTTTT
TRBV14,13,TRBD2,TRBJ2-5,.,CASSGLAEETQYF,TGTGCCAGCAGCGGACTAGCGGAAGAGACCCAGTACTTC
TRBV29-1,14,TRBD1,TRBJ1-1,.,CSARLGTGATEAFF,TGCAGCGCCCGGCTTGGGACAGGGGCGACTGAAGCTTTCTTT
TRBV11-3,16,TRBD2,TRBJ2-7,.,CASSLSGTSGTYEQYF,TGTGCCAGCAGCTTATCCGGGACTAGCGGCACCTACGAGCAGTACTTC
TRBV4-3,14,.,TRBJ1-6,.,CASSNGAGESPLHF,TGCGCCAGCAGCAATGGGGCAGGGGAATCACCCCTCCACTTT
TRBV28,11,.,TRBJ2-3,.,CASSPAARKYF,TGTGCCAGCAGTCCCGCCGCGCGCAAGTATTTT
TRBV5-4,16,TRBD2,TRBJ2-7,.,CASSPGTSGRGYEQYF,TGTGCCAGCAGCCCGGGGACTAGCGGGAGAGGGTACGAGCAGTACTTC
TRBV7-2,13,.,TRBJ2-5,.,CASSLSKGETQYF,TGTGCCAGCAGCTTATCGAAGGGGGAGACCCAGTACTTC
TRBV29-1,13,TRBD2,TRBJ2-7,few,CSVVLAGVHEQYF,TGCAGCGTTGTACTAGCGGGAGTACACGAGCAGTACTTC
TRBV5-4,15,.,TRBJ2-2,.,CASSSGLQNTGELFF,TGTGCCAGCAGCTCAGGACTACAGAACACCGGGGAGCTGTTTTTT
TRBV24-1,15,TRBD1,TRBJ1-2,once,CATSERTGGSHGYTF,TGTGCCACCAGTGAACGGACAGGGGGCAGCCATGGCTACACCTTC
TRBV3-1/TRBV3-2,17,TRBD2,TRBJ2-3,.,CASSQSGGTSGPDTQYF,TGTGCCAGCAGCCAATCTGGAGGGACTAGCGGGCCAGATACGCAGTATTTT
TRBV5-6,16,TRBD2,TRBJ2-7,.,CASSLRTSGGSYEQYF,TGTGCCAGCAGCCTGCGGACTAGCGGAGGCTCCTACGAGCAGTACTTC
TRBV2,14,.,TRBJ1-1,.,CASSWGRMNTEAFF,TGTGCCAGCAGTTGGGGGCGTATGAACACTGAAGCTTTCTTT
TRBV2,12,TRBD2,TRBJ2-5,.,CASRLAAETQYF,TGTGCCAGTCGACTAGCGGCGGAGACCCAGTACTTC
TRBV10-3,12,.,TRBJ2-7,.,CAISETSGKPYF,TGTGCCATCAGTGAGACCTCAGGGAAGCCGTACTTC
TRBV14,13,.,TRBJ1-6,.,CASSQVRNSPLHF,TGTGCCAGCAGCCAAGTTCGGAATTCACCCCTCCACTTT
TRBV7-8,16,TRBD2,TRBJ2-3,.,CASSFVAGAGTDTQYF,TGTGCCAGCAGCTTCGTAGCGGGAGCCGGGACAGATACGCAGTATTTT
TRBV6-2/TRBV6-3,16,.,TRBJ2-7,.,CASSYRTAKSSYEQYF,TGTGCCAGCAGTTACAGGACAGCCAAGAGCTCCTACGAGCAGTACTTC